This TCR beta chain was documented in a study of shared clonotypes between healthy human individuals (dated by TCRdb to between 2020 and 2021). At the level of the whole study: Three men and a couple of women, aged 18 to 49 years, made up the cohort. Per donor, leukapheresis produced somewhere between about 0.9 and 9 billion PBMCs. Different laboratories and diverse techniques were used to prepare libraries and sequence TCR repertoires, to increase sequencing depth and limit assay-specific biases. For each donor, CD4 naive and CD4 memory were each given three plates, CD8 naive was given two plates, and CD8 memory was given one plate. The study deeply sequenced blood TCR repertoires of five healthy adults to estimate repertoire size and the extent of clonotype sharing between individuals.

In regard to this clone: Its cognate antigen has yet to be identified. No clone much larger than this one lies a single base away; base qualities are absent.

V is cut back by 2 bases and J by 9 bases, with 6 bases in the junction unmatched. There are 13 amino acids in the CDR3, from cysteine to phenylalanine inclusive. The read is trimmed to its CDR3 DNA, 39 bases read in frame from base 1. Study-wide findings and limitations: Naive subsets generally had larger estimated clonotype richness than memory subsets did. Higher generation probabilities were observed for clonotypes shared by all four sorted-subset donors than for non-shared clonotypes. When a few donors were compared, the shared fraction of clonotypes was 5% to 6.5% for naive CD4, around 4% for naive CD8, 2.3% for memory CD4, and approximately 0.4% for memory CD8. Incomplete sequencing was indicated by rarefaction of sorted-subset datasets, despite the large sequencing depth. Sampling was restricted to blood, and TCR repertoires in tissues likely differ from the TCR repertoires found in blood. Because the study included only a small number of donors, the genetic and exposure-history diversity represented was limited. Based on pairwise subsampling, the degree of clonotype sharing among donors was expected to be affected by sequencing depth.

Donors were healthy HIV-negative adults with no recently reported acute infections or vaccinations. Every donor was a Caucasian adult residing in Nashville, Tennessee, USA. CD4+ T cells were enriched by magnetic negative selection; naive cells were then positively selected on CD45RA, and the negative fraction formed the memory subset. Blood was obtained by leukapheresis, after which PBMCs were separated by Ficoll-Histopaque density gradient centrifugation and cryopreserved in liquid nitrogen vapor phase. Analytical flow cytometry was used to check the purity and quantity of each magnetically sorted T cell population. Genomic DNA was isolated from every sorted fraction and measured by UV absorbance on a Nanodrop 2000c. Using the deep immunoSEQ assay, multiplex PCR amplified TCR CDR3 regions from genomic DNA. Extracted genomic DNA from each cell subset was spread evenly across all wells of several immunoSEQ 96-well plates, with each plate serving as a replicate. Each replicate PCR for sorted subsets received about 220 ng genomic DNA, equal to about 30,000 T cell genomes. The purified libraries were quantified using a Qubit 3.0 fluorometer, sized with a Bioanalyzer 2100, and then quantified again using the KAPA Library Quantification kit. A separate single-read 150-cycle Illumina NextSeq 550 flow cell was used to sequence each immunoSEQ 96-well plate. The study's own analysis went as follows. Because only junctional sequences without quality scores were contained in the immunoSEQ output, filtering matching that applied to full-length reads could not be performed. To assign V/J genes and CDR3, sequences were annotated against IMGT germline references using PyIR, a Python wrapper for IgBLAST v1.9. Reads were filtered out if the reads had weak V/J assignments (E-value above 1e-6), no CDR3, stop codons, out-of-frame junctions, or ambiguous translated residues. V3J clonotypes were defined by identical inferred V gene, J gene, and CDR3 amino acid sequence. The percentage overlap between two repertoires was calculated by dividing the number of shared unique clonotypes by the size of the smaller repertoire. Richness of each repertoire was evaluated using RTK rarefaction, the Chao1 estimator, and Recon v2.1 estimates of unobserved clonotypes. For all TCRbeta clonotypes obtained by the gDNA method from a handful of donors, generation probabilities were computed with OLGA. In TCRdb, the immuneACCESS table is reduced to in-frame sequences with V and J assigned. These tables do not hold every clone; where another copy was compared, an unresolved V gene accounts for under half, and the others remain unexplained. V, J and clone size derive from that table, while D and trimming were established from the DNA sequence. For this sample the table gives roughly 2.4 million clones, of which nearly 97% were detected only once. The top ten constitute roughly 0.13% of the sample.

The sequenced sample consisted of naive CD4+ T cells sorted from blood. Explained via the paper, the cell subset or site label denotes: CD45RA+ positively selected. This receptor was taken from a man between 18 and 29 years old in good health. The chain is made from TRBV6-7 and TRBJ1-1; TRBD1 aligns with 7 central bases. Being an ORF, TRBV6-7 has a function that is uncertain. The bases read TGTGCCAGCAGTTACCTCGGACAGGCGAAAGCTTTCTTT. It encodes CASSYLGQAKAFF.